The present TCR beta chain was sequenced within a study of CD8 T cells in ankylosing spondylitis. General observations from the study: The authors reported significant enrichment of disease-linked clones in matched ankylosing spondylitis synovial fluid.

This clonotype was recorded at least ten times. No antigen is known for it. Quantitative 5'-RACE with molecular barcodes was used to make the TCR beta libraries. TCRdb recomputed calls from the 5' RACE reads with MiXCR, one row per CDR3 protein. Here the sample spans 9,900 or so distinct CDR3 sequences, 5% to 6.5% being singletons. Per germline, CDR1 SGDLS and CDR2 YYNGEE. This CDR3 has 13 residues. With 3 bases removed from V and 7 bases from J, the gap between germline ends came to 12 bases. Input material: blood, either unsorted or a sorted T cell fraction (not recorded which). This TCR derives from a female donor with ankylosing spondylitis or in good health (not recorded which). The chain uses TRBV9 and TRBJ2-3, with D unclear. CDR3: CASSGGHLNTQYF. The CDR3 region has the DNA TGTGCCAGCAGCGGCGGTCATTTGAATACGCAGTATTTT.